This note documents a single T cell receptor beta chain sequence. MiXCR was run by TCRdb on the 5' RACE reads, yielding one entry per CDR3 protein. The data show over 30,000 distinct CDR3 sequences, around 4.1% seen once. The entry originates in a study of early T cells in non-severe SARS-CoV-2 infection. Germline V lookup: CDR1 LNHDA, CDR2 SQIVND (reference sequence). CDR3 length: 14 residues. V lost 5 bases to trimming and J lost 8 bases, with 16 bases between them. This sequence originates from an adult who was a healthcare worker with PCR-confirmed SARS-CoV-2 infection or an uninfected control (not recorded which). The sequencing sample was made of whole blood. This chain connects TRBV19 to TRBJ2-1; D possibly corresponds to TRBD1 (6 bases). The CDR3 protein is CASSQGRGVDEQFF. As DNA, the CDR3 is TGTGCCAGTAGTCAGGGCAGGGGCGTGGATGAGCAGTTCTTC.